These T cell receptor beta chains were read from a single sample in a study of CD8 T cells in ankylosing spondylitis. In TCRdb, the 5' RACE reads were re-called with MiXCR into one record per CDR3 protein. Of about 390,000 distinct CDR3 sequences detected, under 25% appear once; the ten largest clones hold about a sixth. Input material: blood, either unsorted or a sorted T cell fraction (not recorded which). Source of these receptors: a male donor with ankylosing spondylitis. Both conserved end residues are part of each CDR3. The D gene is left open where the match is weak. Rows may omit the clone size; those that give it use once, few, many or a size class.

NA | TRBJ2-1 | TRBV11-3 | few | CASSEGTHVGDEQFF | TGTGCCAGCAGCGAGGGGACTCACGTAGGGGATGAGCAGTTCTTC
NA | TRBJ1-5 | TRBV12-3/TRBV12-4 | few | CASSFRGRQPQHF | TGTGCCAGCAGTTTCAGGGGCAGACAGCCCCAGCATTTT
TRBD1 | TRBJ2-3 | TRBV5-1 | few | CASSLTGEDTQYF | TGCGCCAGCAGCTTGACAGGGGAGGATACGCAGTATTTT
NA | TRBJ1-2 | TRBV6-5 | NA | CASSNIYNYGYTF | TGTGCCAGCAGTAACATCTATAACTATGGCTACACCTTC
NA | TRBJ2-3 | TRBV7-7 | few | CASSSSGGDTQYF | TGTGCTAGCAGCTCCAGCGGCGGAGATACGCAGTATTTT
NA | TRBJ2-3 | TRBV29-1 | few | CSVEGNSTDTQYF | TGCAGCGTTGAAGGGAATAGCACAGATACGCAGTATTTT
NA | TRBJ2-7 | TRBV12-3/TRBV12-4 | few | CASSSQGFRVEQYF | TGTGCCAGCAGTTCGCAGGGTTTTAGGGTCGAGCAGTACTTC
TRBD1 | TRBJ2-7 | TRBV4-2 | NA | CASSLVPRDSLYF | TGTGCCAGCAGCCTTGTCCCCCGGGACAGCTTGTACTTC
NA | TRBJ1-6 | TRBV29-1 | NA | CSVQATEGSPLHF | TGCAGCGTTCAGGCCACGGAGGGTTCACCCCTCCACTTT
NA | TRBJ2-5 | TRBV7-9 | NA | CASSHHTEYQETQYF | TGTGCCAGCAGCCACCACACAGAGTACCAAGAGACCCAGTACTTC